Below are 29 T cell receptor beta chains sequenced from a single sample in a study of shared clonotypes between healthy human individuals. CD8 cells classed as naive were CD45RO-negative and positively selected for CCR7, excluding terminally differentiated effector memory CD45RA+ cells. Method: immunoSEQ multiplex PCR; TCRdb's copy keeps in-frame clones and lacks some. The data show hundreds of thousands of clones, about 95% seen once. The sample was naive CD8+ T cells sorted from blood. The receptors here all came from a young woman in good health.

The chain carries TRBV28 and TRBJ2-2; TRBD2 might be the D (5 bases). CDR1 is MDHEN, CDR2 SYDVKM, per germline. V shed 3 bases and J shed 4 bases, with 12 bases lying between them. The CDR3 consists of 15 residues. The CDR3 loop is CASSFERYGTGELFF. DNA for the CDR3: TGTGCCAGCAGTTTTGAGCGGTATGGCACCGGGGAGCTGTTTTTT. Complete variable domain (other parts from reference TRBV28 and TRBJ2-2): DVKVTQSSRYLVKRTGEKVFLECVQDMDHENMFWYRQDPGLGLRLIYFSYDVKMKEKGDIPEGYSVSREKKERFSLILESASTNQTSMYLCASSFERYGTGELFFGEGSRLTVL.

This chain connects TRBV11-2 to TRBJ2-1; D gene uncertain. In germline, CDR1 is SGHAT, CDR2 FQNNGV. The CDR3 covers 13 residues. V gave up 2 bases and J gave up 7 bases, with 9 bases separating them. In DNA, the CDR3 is TGTGCCAGCAGCTTAATGGGTGTGAATGAGCAGTTCTTC. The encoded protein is CASSLMGVNEQFF.

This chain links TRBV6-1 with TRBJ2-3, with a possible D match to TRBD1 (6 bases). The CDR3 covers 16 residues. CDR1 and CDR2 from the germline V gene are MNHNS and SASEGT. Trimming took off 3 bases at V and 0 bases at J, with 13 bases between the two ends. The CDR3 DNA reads TGTGCCAGCAGTGAGAATCTGGACAGCAGCACAGATACGCAGTATTTT. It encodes CASSENLDSSTDTQYF.

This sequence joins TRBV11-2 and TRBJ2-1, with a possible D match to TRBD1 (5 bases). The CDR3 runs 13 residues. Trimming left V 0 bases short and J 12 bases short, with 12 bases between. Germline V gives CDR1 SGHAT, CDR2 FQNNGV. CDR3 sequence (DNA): TGTGCCAGCAGCTTAGATGACCGCAGGGTGCAGTTCTTC. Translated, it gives CASSLDDRRVQFF.

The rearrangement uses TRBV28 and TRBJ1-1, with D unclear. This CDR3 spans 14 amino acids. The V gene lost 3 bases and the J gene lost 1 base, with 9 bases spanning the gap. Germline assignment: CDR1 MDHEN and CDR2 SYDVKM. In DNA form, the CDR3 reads TGTGCCAGCAGTTTCCGCGAGAAGAACACTGAAGCTTTCTTT. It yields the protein CASSFREKNTEAFF.

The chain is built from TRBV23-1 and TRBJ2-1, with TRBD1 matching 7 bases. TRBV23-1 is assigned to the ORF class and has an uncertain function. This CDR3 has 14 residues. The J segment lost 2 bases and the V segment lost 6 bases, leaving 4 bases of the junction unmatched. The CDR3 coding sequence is TGCGCCAGCAGGACTGACAGGGCCTACAATGAGCAGTTCTTC. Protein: CASRTDRAYNEQFF.

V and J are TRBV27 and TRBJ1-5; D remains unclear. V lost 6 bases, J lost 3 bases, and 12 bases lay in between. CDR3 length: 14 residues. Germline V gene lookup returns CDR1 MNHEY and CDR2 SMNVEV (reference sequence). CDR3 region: CASSIGRFNQPQHF. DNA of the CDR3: TGTGCCAGCAGCATCGGACGGTTCAATCAGCCCCAGCATTTT.

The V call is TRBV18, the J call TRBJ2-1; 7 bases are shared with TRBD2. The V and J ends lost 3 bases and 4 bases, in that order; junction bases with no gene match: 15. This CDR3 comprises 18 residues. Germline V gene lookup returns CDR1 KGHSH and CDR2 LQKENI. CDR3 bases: TGTGCCAGCTCACCGACGGTGGGAGCGGGATCAGTTTACAATGAGCAGTTCTTC. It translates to CASSPTVGAGSVYNEQFF.

The CDR3 reads CASSLGADTQYF. The CDR3, as DNA: TGTGCCAGCAGCTTGGGAGCAGATACGCAGTATTTT. The V gene is TRBV5-8, the J gene TRBJ2-3; D unclear. CDR1 and CDR2 from the germline V gene are SGHTS and YDEGEE. The CDR3 spans 12 residues. Trimming left V 0 bases short and J 4 bases short, with 3 bases between. The whole variable domain, remainder taken from reference TRBV5-8 and TRBJ2-3, is EAGVTQSPTHLIKTRGQQATLRCSPISGHTSVYWYQQALGLGLQFLLWYDEGEERNRGNFPPRFSGRQFPNYSSELNVNALELEDSALYLCASSLGADTQYFGPGTRLTVL.

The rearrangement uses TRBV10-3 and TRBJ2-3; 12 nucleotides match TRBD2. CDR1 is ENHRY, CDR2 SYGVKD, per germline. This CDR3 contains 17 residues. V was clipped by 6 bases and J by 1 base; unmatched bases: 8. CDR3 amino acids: CAIRGEWTSGGTDTQYF. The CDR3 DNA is TGTGCCATCAGAGGCGAGTGGACTAGCGGGGGCACAGATACGCAGTATTTT.

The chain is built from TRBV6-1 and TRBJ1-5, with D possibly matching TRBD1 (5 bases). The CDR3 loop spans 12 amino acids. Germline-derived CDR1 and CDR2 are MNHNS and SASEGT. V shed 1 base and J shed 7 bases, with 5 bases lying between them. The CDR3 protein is CASSEGGQPQHF. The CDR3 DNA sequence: TGTGCCAGCAGTGAAGGGGGCCAGCCCCAGCATTTT.

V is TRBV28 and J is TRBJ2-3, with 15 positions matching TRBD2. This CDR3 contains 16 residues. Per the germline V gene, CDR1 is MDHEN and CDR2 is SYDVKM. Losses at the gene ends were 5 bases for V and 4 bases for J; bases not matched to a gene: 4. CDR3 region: CASSDGLAGGADTQYF. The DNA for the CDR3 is TGTGCCAGCAGTGATGGACTAGCGGGAGGGGCAGATACGCAGTATTTT.

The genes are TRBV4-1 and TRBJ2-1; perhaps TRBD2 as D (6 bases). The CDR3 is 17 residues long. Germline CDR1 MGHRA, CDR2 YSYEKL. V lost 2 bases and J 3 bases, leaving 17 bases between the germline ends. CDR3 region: CASSQSSAGRDYNEQFF. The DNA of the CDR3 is TGCGCCAGCAGCCAATCTTCAGCCGGGAGAGACTACAATGAGCAGTTCTTC.

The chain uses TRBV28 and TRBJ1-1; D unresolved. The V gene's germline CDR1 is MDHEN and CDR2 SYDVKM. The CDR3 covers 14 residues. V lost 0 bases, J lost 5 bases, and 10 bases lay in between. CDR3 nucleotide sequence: TGTGCCAGCAGTTTATGGGAGGGAGGGACTGAAGCTTTCTTT. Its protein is CASSLWEGGTEAFF.

CDR3 DNA: TGTGCCAGCAGTTTTGGGACAGGGGGAGACAATGAGCAGTTCTTC. Residues: CASSFGTGGDNEQFF. The genes are TRBV27 and TRBJ2-1, with TRBD1 matching over 11 bases. With V trimmed by 3 bases and J by 5 bases, 3 bases remained unmatched. This CDR3 is built from 15 residues. Germline assignment: CDR1 MNHEY and CDR2 SMNVEV (reference sequence).

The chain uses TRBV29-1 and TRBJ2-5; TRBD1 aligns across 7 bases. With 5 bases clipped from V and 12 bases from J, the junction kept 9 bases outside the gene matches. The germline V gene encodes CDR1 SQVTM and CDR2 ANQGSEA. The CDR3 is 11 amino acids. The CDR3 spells CSVLFRDREYF. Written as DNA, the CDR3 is TGCAGCGTTCTATTCCGAGACAGGGAGTACTTC.

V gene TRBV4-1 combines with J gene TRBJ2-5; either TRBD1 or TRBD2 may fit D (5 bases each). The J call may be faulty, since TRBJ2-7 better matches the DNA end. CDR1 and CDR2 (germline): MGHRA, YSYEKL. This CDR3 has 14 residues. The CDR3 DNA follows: TGCGCCAGCAGCCAACGGGGCCTTGACTACGAGCAGTACTTC. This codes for CASSQRGLDYEQYF.

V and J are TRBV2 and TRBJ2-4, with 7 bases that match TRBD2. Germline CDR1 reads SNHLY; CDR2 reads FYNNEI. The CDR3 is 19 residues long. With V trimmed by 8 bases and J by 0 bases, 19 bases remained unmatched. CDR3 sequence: CASASRGEVGILAKNIQYF. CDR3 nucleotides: TGTGCCAGCGCCTCCCGGGGGGAGGTCGGGATTCTAGCCAAAAACATTCAGTACTTC.

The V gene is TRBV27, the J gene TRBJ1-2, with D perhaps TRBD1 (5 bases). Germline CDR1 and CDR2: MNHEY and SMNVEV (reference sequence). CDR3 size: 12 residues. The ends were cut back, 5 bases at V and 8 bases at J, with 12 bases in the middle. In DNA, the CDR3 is TGTGCCAGCAGTACCGGGACGCGCGGCTACACCTTC. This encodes CASSTGTRGYTF.

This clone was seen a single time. The CDR3 is CASSLGTGVGEQYF. Written as DNA, the CDR3 is TGTGCCAGCAGCTTGGGGACAGGGGTAGGGGAGCAGTACTTC. This chain uses TRBV7-9 with TRBJ2-7, with 10 bases aligning to TRBD1. Germline V lookup: CDR1 SEHNR, CDR2 FQNEAQ (reference sequence). The CDR3 is 14 amino acids. V dropped 3 bases and J dropped 7; count of bases not matched to a gene: 6.

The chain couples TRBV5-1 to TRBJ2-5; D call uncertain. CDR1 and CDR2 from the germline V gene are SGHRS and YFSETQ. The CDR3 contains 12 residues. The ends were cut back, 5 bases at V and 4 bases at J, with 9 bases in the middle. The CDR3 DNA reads TGCGCCAGCAGAGGTACCAGAGAGACCCAGTACTTC. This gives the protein CASRGTRETQYF.

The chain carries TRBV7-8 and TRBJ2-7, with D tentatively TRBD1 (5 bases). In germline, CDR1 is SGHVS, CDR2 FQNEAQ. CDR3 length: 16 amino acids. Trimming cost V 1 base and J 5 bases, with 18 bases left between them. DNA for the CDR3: TGTGCCAGCAGCTTAGTTGCAGGGTCTAATGAGGACGAGCAGTACTTC. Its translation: CASSLVAGSNEDEQYF.

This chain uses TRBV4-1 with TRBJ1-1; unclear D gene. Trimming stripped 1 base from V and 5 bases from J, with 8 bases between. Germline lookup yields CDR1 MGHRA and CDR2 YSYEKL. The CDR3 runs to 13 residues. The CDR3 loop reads CASSQVERTEAFF. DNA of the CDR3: TGCGCCAGCAGCCAAGTCGAGAGGACTGAAGCTTTCTTT.

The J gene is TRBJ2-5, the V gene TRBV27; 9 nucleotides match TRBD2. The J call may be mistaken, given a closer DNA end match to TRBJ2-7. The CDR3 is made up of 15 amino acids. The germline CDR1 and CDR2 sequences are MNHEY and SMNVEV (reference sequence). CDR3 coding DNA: TGTGCCAGCAGTCCTGAGGGGCTAGCGGGATACGAGCAGTACTTC. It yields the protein CASSPEGLAGYEQYF.

This CDR3 is CASSGRRGLDTEAFF. Written as DNA, the CDR3 is TGCGCCAGCAGCGGGCGCAGGGGGTTGGACACTGAAGCTTTCTTT. The chain uses TRBV5-1 and TRBJ1-1; TRBD1 agrees at 7 bases. CDR3 length: 15 residues. Unmatched junction bases numbered 9, after V lost 4 bases and J lost 3 bases. The germline V gene encodes CDR1 SGHRS and CDR2 YFSETQ.

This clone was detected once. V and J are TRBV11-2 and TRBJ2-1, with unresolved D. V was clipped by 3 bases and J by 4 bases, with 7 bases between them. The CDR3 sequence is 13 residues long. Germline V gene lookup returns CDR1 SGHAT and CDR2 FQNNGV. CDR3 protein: CASSFDGYNEQFF. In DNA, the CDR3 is TGTGCCAGCAGCTTTGACGGTTACAATGAGCAGTTCTTC.

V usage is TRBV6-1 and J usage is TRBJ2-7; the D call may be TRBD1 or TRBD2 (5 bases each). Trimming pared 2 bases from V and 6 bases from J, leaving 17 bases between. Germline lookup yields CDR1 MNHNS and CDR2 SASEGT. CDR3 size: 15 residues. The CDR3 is CASSEYWDRPSEQYF. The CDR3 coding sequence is TGTGCCAGCAGTGAATATTGGGACCGCCCTTCCGAGCAGTACTTC.

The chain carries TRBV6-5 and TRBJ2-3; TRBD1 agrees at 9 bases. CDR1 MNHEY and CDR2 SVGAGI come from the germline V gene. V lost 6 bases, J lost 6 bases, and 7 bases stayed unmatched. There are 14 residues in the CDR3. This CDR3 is CASSGTGLYDTQYF. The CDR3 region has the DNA TGTGCCAGCAGCGGGACAGGGTTATATGATACGCAGTATTTT.

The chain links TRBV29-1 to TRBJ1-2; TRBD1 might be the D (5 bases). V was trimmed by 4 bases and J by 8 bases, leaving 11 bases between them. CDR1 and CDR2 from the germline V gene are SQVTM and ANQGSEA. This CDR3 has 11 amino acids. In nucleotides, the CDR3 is TGCAGCGTTGGGCAGGGTGGCGGCTACACCTTC. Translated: CSVGQGGGYTF.